A single sample is the source of the 21 T cell receptor beta chains below, sequenced in a study of cytomegalovirus exposure and HLA in healthy donors. The PCR ran on 60 Vbeta and 13 Jbeta primers. The data were produced by immunoSEQ multiplex PCR, yet TCRdb's version contains in-frame clones alone and is incomplete. The sample shows some 200,000 clones, 84% of them seen only once. Sequencing was performed on PBMCs. The receptors were gathered from a woman in her forties or fifties in good health and CMV-seropositive.

This clone showed up just once. V gene TRBV29-1 combines with J gene TRBJ2-7, with D possibly TRBD1 on 6 matching bases. V was cut by 4 bases and J by 3 bases, with 13 bases left in between. The CDR3 has 13 amino acids. Germline CDR1 reads SQVTM; CDR2 reads ANQGSEA. CDR3 coding DNA: TGCAGCGTTGTCCACCCGACAGGCTACGAGCAGTACTTC. This sequence encodes CSVVHPTGYEQYF.

The chain is built from TRBV2 and TRBJ1-6, with 12 positions matching TRBD1. V shed 5 bases and J 10 bases; nucleotides not matched to a gene: 6. Germline loops: CDR1 SNHLY, CDR2 FYNNEI. The CDR3 has 15 residues. CDR3 protein: CASSSGQGALSPLHF. DNA of the CDR3: TGTGCCAGCAGTTCGGGACAGGGGGCATTATCACCCCTCCACTTT.

The chain couples TRBV19 to TRBJ1-5, with D hard to call. Trimming removed 4 bases from V and 1 base from J, with 14 bases in between. CDR1 is LNHDA, CDR2 SQIVND, per germline (reference sequence). The CDR3 extends over 16 amino acids. CDR3 protein: CASSTPEGWSNQPQHF. For the CDR3, the DNA is TGTGCCAGTAGTACACCAGAGGGTTGGAGCAATCAGCCCCAGCATTTT.

The chain recombines TRBV28 with TRBJ1-1; TRBD1 might be the D (5 bases). V was trimmed by 6 bases and J by 2 bases, leaving 10 bases between them. The length of the CDR3 is 13 residues. Germline values: CDR1 MDHEN, CDR2 SYDVKM. The chain's CDR3 is CASSSTVNTEAFF. The CDR3 DNA is TGTGCCAGCAGCTCGACAGTAAACACTGAAGCTTTCTTT.

The chain has TRBV5-4 and TRBJ2-3; 8 nucleotides agree with TRBD1. Germline assignment: CDR1 SGHNT and CDR2 YYREEE (reference sequence). The trim removed 0 bases at V and 3 bases at J, leaving 3 bases unmatched. The CDR3 is 15 amino acids. The CDR3 loop reads CASSLAGGVTDTQYF. In nucleotides, the CDR3 is TGTGCCAGCAGCTTGGCAGGGGGCGTAACAGATACGCAGTATTTT.

The chain links TRBV7-9 to TRBJ2-1; 11 bases align to TRBD1. Germline trimming cut 4 bases from V and 9 bases from J; bases unmatched to any gene: 5. The CDR3 runs to 14 residues. Germline V gene lookup returns CDR1 SEHNR and CDR2 FQNEAQ (reference sequence). CDR3 amino acids: CASSSRDRGVEQFF. Here the CDR3 DNA reads TGTGCCAGCAGCTCGCGGGACAGGGGGGTTGAGCAGTTCTTC. Full variable domain (rest looked up from reference TRBV7-9 and TRBJ2-1): DTGVSQNPRHKITKRGQNVTFRCDPISEHNRLYWYRQTLGQGPEFLTYFQNEAQLEKSRLLSDRFSAERPKGSFSTLEIQRTEQGDSAMYLCASSSRDRGVEQFFGPGTRLTVL.

J is TRBJ2-1 and V is TRBV5-1, with 7 bases that match TRBD1. V lost 1 base to trimming and J lost 2 bases; unmatched junction nucleotides: 3. CDR1 and CDR2 from the germline V gene are SGHRS and YFSETQ. This CDR3 spans 15 amino acids. The chain's CDR3 is CASSLTGQTYNEQFF. The CDR3 DNA sequence: TGCGCCAGCAGCTTGACGGGACAGACCTACAATGAGCAGTTCTTC.

The chain is built from TRBV5-1 and TRBJ2-3; 7 bases are a match to TRBD2. V lost 4 bases, J lost 1 base, and 3 bases stayed unmatched. This CDR3 region has 14 residues. Germline assignment: CDR1 SGHRS and CDR2 YFSETQ. The CDR3: CASSITSGTDTQYF. The CDR3 DNA follows: TGCGCCAGCAGCATTACTAGCGGCACAGATACGCAGTATTTT.

CDR3 sequence: CASREREGLNYGYTF. In DNA, the CDR3 is TGTGCCAGCAGGGAACGTGAGGGCTTGAACTATGGCTACACCTTC. The V and J genes are TRBV6-1 and TRBJ1-2; D ambiguous. The CDR3 is 15 residues long. Germline assignment: CDR1 MNHNS and CDR2 SASEGT. Trimming took off 6 bases at V and 2 bases at J, with 16 bases between the two ends.

With regard to this clone: The sample holds other DNA sequences that translate to the same CDR3. The chain is built from TRBV6-6 and TRBJ2-7; D might be TRBD1 (6 bases). V lost 0 bases and J 4 bases, leaving 10 bases between the germline ends. The CDR3 covers 14 residues. Per germline, CDR1 MNHNY and CDR2 SVGAGI (reference sequence). The CDR3 nucleotides are TGTGCCAGCAGTTACTCTGGGGGCTCATACGAGCAGTACTTC. Its protein is CASSYSGGSYEQYF.

The chain links TRBV9 to TRBJ2-3, with 11 bases identical to TRBD2. The trim removed 4 bases at V and 1 base at J, leaving 14 bases unmatched. This CDR3 has 19 residues. Germline assignment: CDR1 SGDLS and CDR2 YYNGEE. The CDR3 region is CASSPQGVSGGARTDTQYF. CDR3 nucleotides: TGTGCCAGCAGCCCACAGGGTGTTAGCGGGGGGGCACGCACAGATACGCAGTATTTT.

The chain joins TRBV18 to TRBJ2-3, with D possibly matching TRBD1 (6 bases). The CDR3 consists of 20 residues. From germline, CDR1 is KGHSH and CDR2 LQKENI. V was clipped by 1 base and J by 7 bases, with 30 bases between them. The CDR3 DNA reads as TGTGCCAGCTCACCACGCCCGATTTCGACGAACCATTTGGGGACAAATACGCAGTATTTT. This gives the protein CASSPRPISTNHLGTNTQYF.

J is TRBJ1-2 and V is TRBV18; TRBD1 matches 8 bases. Germline loops: CDR1 KGHSH, CDR2 LQKENI. Unmatched junction bases numbered 12, after V lost 1 base and J lost 5 bases. The CDR3 consists of 17 residues. The CDR3 loop is CASSPQGTGVASYGYTF. CDR3 nucleotides: TGTGCCAGCTCACCACAGGGGACAGGCGTCGCAAGTTATGGCTACACCTTC.

V is TRBV5-4 and J is TRBJ1-6; 7 nucleotides line up with TRBD1. The CDR3 consists of 14 residues. The germline CDR1 and CDR2 sequences are SGHNT and YYREEE (reference sequence). Trimming removed 4 bases from V and 7 bases from J; junction bases left unmatched: 5. The CDR3 loop is CASSLGQLNSPLHF. Written as DNA, the CDR3 is TGTGCCAGCAGCCTGGGACAGCTAAATTCACCCCTCCACTTT.

V usage is TRBV6-1 and J usage is TRBJ1-6, with a possible D match to TRBD1 (6 bases). Germline CDR1 and CDR2: MNHNS and SASEGT. CDR3 length: 12 residues. V shed 10 bases and J shed 2 bases, with 6 bases lying between them. For the CDR3, the DNA is TGTGCCACAGGGGCCTATAATTCACCCCTCCACTTT. As protein: CATGAYNSPLHF.

The chain couples TRBV28 to TRBJ2-5; D ambiguous. This CDR3 contains 15 residues. V lost 10 bases and J 0 bases, leaving 18 bases between the germline ends. CDR1 and CDR2 (germline): MDHEN, SYDVKM. The DNA of the CDR3 is TGTGCCACCACGGGTGAGAGAATGTACCAAGAGACCCAGTACTTC. This codes for CATTGERMYQETQYF.

This clone was recorded once. The rearrangement links TRBV4-2 to TRBJ2-1, with 11 nucleotides matching TRBD2. This CDR3 region has 18 residues. The trim removed 0 bases at V and 3 bases at J, leaving 7 bases unmatched. CDR1 LGHNA and CDR2 YNFKEQ come from the germline V gene. The CDR3 spells CASSQDGSGGAVYNEQFF. DNA for the CDR3: TGTGCCAGCAGCCAAGACGGTAGCGGGGGGGCAGTCTACAATGAGCAGTTCTTC.

The genes are TRBV5-1 and TRBJ1-4; D is perhaps TRBD1 (6 bases). Germline CDR1 SGHRS, CDR2 YFSETQ. V lost 3 bases and J 8 bases, leaving 20 bases between the germline ends. The length of the CDR3 is 16 residues. The CDR3 DNA follows: TGCGCCAGCAGCTCAAGTTACAGGGCAATCAACGAAAAACTGTTTTTT. Residues: CASSSSYRAINEKLFF.

The chain recombines TRBV7-2 with TRBJ2-5; 9 bases are shared with TRBD2. The CDR3 spans 17 residues. Germline V gene sequence: CDR1 SGHTA, CDR2 FQGNSA. V shed 1 base and J 5 bases; nucleotides not matched to a gene: 11. The CDR3 loop reads CASSLVASGDQRETQYF. The DNA of the CDR3 is TGTGCCAGCAGCTTAGTGGCTAGCGGGGACCAGAGGGAGACCCAGTACTTC.

The chain combines TRBV11-2 with TRBJ2-3, with TRBD2 matching 15 bases. The CDR3 has 16 residues. In germline, CDR1 is SGHAT, CDR2 FQNNGV. J gave up 6 bases and V 5 bases, and 6 bases lay outside the gene matches. CDR3 bases: TGTGCCAGCAGCAGGACTAGCGGGGGGGCCCGGGATACGCAGTATTTT. It codes for CASSRTSGGARDTQYF.

The V call is TRBV7-2, the J call TRBJ1-4; no definite D call. The CDR3 length is 14 residues. Trimming took off 6 bases at V and 0 bases at J, with 8 bases between the two ends. Germline assignment: CDR1 SGHTA and CDR2 FQGNSA. The CDR3 spells CASSKSATNEKLFF. For the CDR3, the DNA is TGTGCCAGCAGTAAATCTGCAACTAATGAAAAACTGTTTTTT.